A selection of T cell receptor beta chains follows, all from one sample in a study of cytomegalovirus exposure and HLA in healthy donors. Profiled with immunoSEQ multiplex PCR; TCRdb holds only in-frame clones, not every one. The sample records about 98,000 clones, roughly 82% being singletons. Sequencing was performed on PBMCs. Every receptor here comes from a human donor in good health. Both conserved end residues are part of each CDR3. Fields, in order: J gene, V gene, D gene, clone size, CDR3 protein, CDR3 DNA. A D gene is named only where the DNA matches it firmly. Some rows mark clone size as missing; the rest say once, few, many or name a class of expanded clone.

J: TRBJ1-2
V: TRBV19
D: TRBD1
size: -
CDR3: CASRREAGGASWGYTF
DNA: TGTGCCAGTAGGAGGGAGGCAGGGGGCGCCTCGTGGGGCTACACCTTC

J: TRBJ2-7
V: TRBV2
D: -
size: -
CDR3: CASNLKMGVGEQYF
DNA: TGTGCCAGCAACCTAAAGATGGGAGTTGGCGAGCAGTACTTC

J: TRBJ2-7
V: TRBV11-2
D: TRBD1
size: -
CDR3: CASSLVRGHRESYEQYF
DNA: TGTGCCAGCAGCTTAGTTAGGGGGCACCGCGAATCCTACGAGCAGTACTTC

J: TRBJ1-2
V: TRBV19
D: -
size: -
CDR3: CASSLSPKGYTF
DNA: TGTGCCAGTAGTTTGTCCCCTAAGGGCTACACCTTC

J: TRBJ2-7
V: TRBV14
D: -
size: -
CDR3: CASSQGASWREHHEQYF
DNA: TGTGCCAGCAGCCAAGGGGCTAGTTGGAGGGAGCACCACGAGCAGTACTTC

J: TRBJ2-7
V: TRBV5-5
D: -
size: few
CDR3: CASSLGAGAYEQYF
DNA: TGTGCCAGCAGCTTGGGTGCAGGGGCCTACGAGCAGTACTTC

J: TRBJ1-6
V: TRBV10-3
D: -
size: -
CDR3: CAIRDSGNSPLHF
DNA: TGTGCCATCAGGGACAGTGGTAATTCACCCCTCCACTTT

J: TRBJ1-5
V: TRBV5-4
D: TRBD1
size: -
CDR3: CASSLGGGQGTQHF
DNA: TGTGCCAGCAGCTTGGGGGGTGGACAGGGGACCCAGCATTTT

J: TRBJ2-7
V: TRBV2
D: TRBD2
size: -
CDR3: CASSSRVPKIDTSGAYEQYF
DNA: TGTGCCAGCAGTTCGAGGGTCCCCAAGATCGACACTAGCGGGGCCTACGAGCAGTACTTC

J: TRBJ2-7
V: TRBV19
D: TRBD2
size: -
CDR3: CASSITSGPSYEQYF
DNA: TGTGCCAGTAGTATTACTAGCGGGCCCTCCTACGAGCAGTACTTC

J: TRBJ2-3
V: TRBV9
D: TRBD2
size: -
CDR3: CASSVSGRASDTQYF
DNA: TGTGCCAGCAGCGTAAGCGGGAGGGCCTCAGATACGCAGTATTTT

J: TRBJ1-2
V: TRBV27
D: TRBD1
size: -
CDR3: CASSGDRAGYTF
DNA: TGTGCCAGCAGTGGGGACAGGGCGGGCTACACCTTC

J: TRBJ2-3
V: TRBV18
D: TRBD1
size: -
CDR3: CASSQDRGRTDTQYF
DNA: TGTGCCAGCTCACAGGACAGGGGGCGCACAGATACGCAGTATTTT

J: TRBJ1-1
V: TRBV15
D: -
size: few
CDR3: CATSRELLTMNTEAFF
DNA: TGTGCCACCAGCAGGGAGCTCCTTACCATGAACACTGAAGCTTTCTTT

J: TRBJ2-1
V: TRBV6-5
D: TRBD1
size: -
CDR3: CASSLQGALNEQFF
DNA: TGTGCCAGCAGTTTACAGGGGGCACTTAATGAGCAGTTCTTC

J: TRBJ2-1
V: TRBV7-2
D: -
size: -
CDR3: CASSPSPTGAGSYNEQFF
DNA: TGTGCCAGCAGCCCGAGCCCCACCGGGGCGGGATCCTACAATGAGCAGTTCTTC

J: TRBJ1-1
V: TRBV30
D: TRBD1
size: few
CDR3: CAWSADRVGRTEAFF
DNA: TGTGCCTGGAGTGCGGACAGGGTCGGAAGGACTGAAGCTTTCTTT

J: TRBJ2-7
V: TRBV7-9
D: TRBD1
size: -
CDR3: CASSLGGTGSYEQYF
DNA: TGTGCCAGCAGCTTGGGCGGGACAGGGTCCTACGAGCAGTACTTC

J: TRBJ2-5
V: TRBV29-1
D: TRBD2
size: -
CDR3: CSVESGGLAGRETQYF
DNA: TGCAGCGTTGAAAGTGGTGGACTAGCGGGAAGGGAGACCCAGTACTTC

J: TRBJ2-7
V: TRBV2
D: TRBD2
size: -
CDR3: CASSPNRLAGQEQYF
DNA: TGTGCCAGCAGTCCGAACCGACTAGCGGGACAAGAGCAGTACTTC

J: TRBJ2-7
V: TRBV6-6
D: -
size: -
CDR3: CASTQSGERYEQYF
DNA: TGTGCCAGCACCCAGTCCGGGGAACGCTACGAGCAGTACTTC

J: TRBJ1-1
V: TRBV5-1
D: -
size: -
CDR3: CASSEVRPNTEAFF
DNA: TGCGCCAGCAGCGAGGTCAGACCGAACACTGAAGCTTTCTTT

J: TRBJ2-3
V: TRBV5-1
D: -
size: -
CDR3: CASSLQGTDTQYF
DNA: TGCGCCAGCAGCCTGCAGGGCACAGATACGCAGTATTTT

J: TRBJ2-1
V: TRBV9
D: -
size: -
CDR3: CASSGGARGVNEQFF
DNA: TGTGCCAGCAGCGGAGGGGCGCGGGGTGTCAATGAGCAGTTCTTC

J: TRBJ2-1
V: TRBV29-1
D: -
size: once
CDR3: CSVFDARSYNEQFF
DNA: TGCAGCGTCTTCGATGCTCGGTCCTACAATGAGCAGTTCTTC

J: TRBJ2-7
V: TRBV5-1
D: -
size: -
CDR3: CASSRPGRYEQYF
DNA: TGCGCCAGCAGTCGGCCGGGGAGATACGAGCAGTACTTC

J: TRBJ2-3
V: TRBV5-4
D: TRBD2
size: -
CDR3: CASSTGTSGRSRDTQYF
DNA: TGTGCCAGCAGCACGGGGACTAGCGGGAGGTCGAGAGATACGCAGTATTTT

J: TRBJ1-4
V: TRBV6-6
D: -
size: once
CDR3: CASSKDTRELFF
DNA: TGTGCCAGCAGTAAAGACACGAGGGAACTGTTTTTT

J: TRBJ2-6
V: TRBV14
D: -
size: few
CDR3: CASSRGLTSGANVLTF
DNA: TGTGCCAGCAGCCGGGGACTGACCTCTGGGGCCAACGTCCTGACTTTC

J: TRBJ2-3
V: TRBV19
D: -
size: -
CDR3: CASRNAGDTQYF
DNA: TGTGCCAGTAGGAACGCGGGAGATACGCAGTATTTT

J: TRBJ2-7
V: TRBV6-4
D: -
size: -
CDR3: CATSNYPGSSSKYEQYF
DNA: TGTGCCACCTCGAATTACCCAGGGTCATCCAGCAAATACGAGCAGTACTTC

J: TRBJ1-2
V: TRBV5-4
D: TRBD1
size: few
CDR3: CASSWQGGAFGYTF
DNA: TGTGCCAGCAGCTGGCAGGGGGGAGCCTTCGGCTACACCTTC

J: TRBJ2-1
V: TRBV9
D: -
size: -
CDR3: CASSVVGQVDGEQFF
DNA: TGTGCCAGCAGCGTAGTAGGCCAGGTTGATGGTGAGCAGTTCTTC

J: TRBJ2-2
V: TRBV12-5
D: -
size: once
CDR3: CASGLTFNTGELFF
DNA: TGTGCTAGTGGTTTAACTTTCAACACCGGGGAGCTGTTTTTT

J: TRBJ1-1
V: TRBV9
D: -
size: -
CDR3: CASSTSTGELEEAFF
DNA: TGTGCCAGCAGCACATCGACAGGAGAGCTTGAAGAAGCTTTCTTT

J: TRBJ1-2
V: TRBV10-3
D: TRBD1
size: -
CDR3: CAISESKGQIYGYTF
DNA: TGTGCCATCAGTGAGTCAAAGGGACAGATTTATGGCTACACCTTC

J: TRBJ2-1
V: TRBV9
D: TRBD2
size: -
CDR3: CASSVVGTSGNEQFF
DNA: TGTGCCAGCAGCGTAGTCGGGACTAGCGGTAATGAGCAGTTCTTC

J: TRBJ1-1
V: TRBV7-9
D: -
size: -
CDR3: CASSLAIGLEAFF
DNA: TGTGCCAGCAGCTTAGCCATCGGTCTTGAAGCTTTCTTT

J: TRBJ2-1
V: TRBV5-1
D: TRBD2
size: -
CDR3: CASESSGSYNEQFF
DNA: TGCGCCAGCGAGTCTAGCGGGAGTTACAATGAGCAGTTCTTC

J: TRBJ2-7
V: TRBV5-6
D: TRBD2
size: -
CDR3: CASNALREGSSYEQYF
DNA: TGTGCCAGCAACGCCTTGCGGGAGGGTAGCTCCTACGAGCAGTACTTC